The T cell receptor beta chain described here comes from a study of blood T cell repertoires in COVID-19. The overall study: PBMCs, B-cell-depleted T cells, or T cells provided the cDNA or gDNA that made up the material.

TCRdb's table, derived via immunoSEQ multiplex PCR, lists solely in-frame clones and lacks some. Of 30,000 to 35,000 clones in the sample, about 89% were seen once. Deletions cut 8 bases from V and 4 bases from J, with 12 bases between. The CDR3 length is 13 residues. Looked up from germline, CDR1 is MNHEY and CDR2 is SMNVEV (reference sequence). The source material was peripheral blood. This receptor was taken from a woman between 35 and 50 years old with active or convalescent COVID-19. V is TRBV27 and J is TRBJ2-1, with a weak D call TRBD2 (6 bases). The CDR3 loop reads CASSSGLYNEQFF. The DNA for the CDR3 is TGTGCCAGCTCATCGGGACTTTACAATGAGCAGTTCTTC.